This T cell receptor (beta chain) was captured in a study of shared clonotypes between healthy human individuals. The CDR3 sequence is 15 residues long. Germline CDR1 reads MDHEN; CDR2 reads SYDVKM. The V gene end was trimmed by 5 bases and the J gene end by 6 bases; junction bases not matched to a gene: 8. Assay used: immunoSEQ multiplex PCR; TCRdb lists only in-frame clones, some missing. The sample shows 600,000 or so clones, around 96% of them seen only once. A note on this clone: The antigen is unknown.

Study-wide findings and caveats: Generally, naive subsets (rather than memory subsets) showed larger estimated richness. Against clonotypes common to all four donors, non-shared ones had lower generation probabilities. The small donor group covered limited genetic and exposure diversity.

The naive CD8 subset, CD45RO-negative cells positively selected for CCR7, excluded terminally differentiated effector memory CD45RA+ cells. The source of this sequence is a woman younger than 45 in good health. Sequencing input: naive CD8+ T cells sorted from blood. The genes are TRBV28 and TRBJ2-1; 9 nucleotides line up with TRBD1. The CDR3, as DNA: TGTGCCAGCAGTGGGGGGGACAGGGACATCAATGAGCAGTTCTTC. It encodes CASSGGDRDINEQFF.